This entry features one TCR beta chain sequence. Assay: immunoSEQ multiplex PCR; the TCRdb copy retains only in-frame clones and omits some. The sample consists of some 260,000 clones, less than 95% of them appearing once. The data are from a study of cytomegalovirus exposure and HLA in healthy donors. Trimming took off 5 bases at V and 0 bases at J, with 8 bases between the two ends. The germline CDR1 and CDR2 sequences are SGHVS and FQNEAQ. The CDR3 sequence is 14 residues long. The gene calls are TRBV7-8 and TRBJ1-3, with D uncertain. This TCR derives from a woman between 25 and 40 years old in good health and CMV-seronegative. Source material: PBMCs. CDR3 DNA: TGTGCCAGCAGCGCATCCAGCTCTGGAAACACCATATATTTT. Protein product: CASSASSSGNTIYF.